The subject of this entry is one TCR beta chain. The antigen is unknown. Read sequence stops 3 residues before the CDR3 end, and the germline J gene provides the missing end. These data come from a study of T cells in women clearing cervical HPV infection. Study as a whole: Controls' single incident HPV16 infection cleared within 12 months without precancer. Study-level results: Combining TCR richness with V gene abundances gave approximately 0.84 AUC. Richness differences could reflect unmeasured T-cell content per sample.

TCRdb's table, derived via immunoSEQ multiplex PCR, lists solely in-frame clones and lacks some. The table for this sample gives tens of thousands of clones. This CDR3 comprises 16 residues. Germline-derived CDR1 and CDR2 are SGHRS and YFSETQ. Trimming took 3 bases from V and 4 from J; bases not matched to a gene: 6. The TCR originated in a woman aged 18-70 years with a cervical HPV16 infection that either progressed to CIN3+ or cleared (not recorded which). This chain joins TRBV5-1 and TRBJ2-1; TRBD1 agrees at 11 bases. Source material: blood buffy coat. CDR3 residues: CASSSGGTGGYNEQFF. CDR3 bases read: TGCGCCAGCAGCTCCGGCGGGACAGGGGGTTACAATGAG.